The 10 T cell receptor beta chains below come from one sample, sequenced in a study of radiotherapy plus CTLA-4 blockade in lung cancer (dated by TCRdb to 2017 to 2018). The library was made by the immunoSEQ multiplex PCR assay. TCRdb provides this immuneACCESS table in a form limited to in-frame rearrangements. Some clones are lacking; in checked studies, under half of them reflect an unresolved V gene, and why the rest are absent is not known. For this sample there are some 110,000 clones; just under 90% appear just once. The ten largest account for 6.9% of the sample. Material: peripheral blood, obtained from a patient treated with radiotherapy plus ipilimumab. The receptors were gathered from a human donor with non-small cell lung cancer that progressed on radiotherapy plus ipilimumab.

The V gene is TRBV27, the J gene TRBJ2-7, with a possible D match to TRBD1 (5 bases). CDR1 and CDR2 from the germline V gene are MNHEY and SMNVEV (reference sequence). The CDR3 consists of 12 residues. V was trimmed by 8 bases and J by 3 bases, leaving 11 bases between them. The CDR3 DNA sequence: TGTGCCAGCCGGCCCGACAGCTACGAGCAGTACTTC. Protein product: CASRPDSYEQYF.

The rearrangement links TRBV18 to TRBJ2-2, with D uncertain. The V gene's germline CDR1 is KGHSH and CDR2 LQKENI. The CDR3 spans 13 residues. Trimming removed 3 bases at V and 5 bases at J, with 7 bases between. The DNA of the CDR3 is TGTGCCAGCTCACCCCGAACGACCGGGGAGCTGTTTTTT. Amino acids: CASSPRTTGELFF.

In DNA form, the CDR3 reads TGTGCCAGCAGCTTAAACTATGGCTACACCTTC. This codes for CASSLNYGYTF. This chain links TRBV7-2 with TRBJ1-2; D gene unclear. The CDR3 extends over 11 amino acids. The V gene lost 2 bases and the J gene lost 2 bases, with 0 bases spanning the gap. The germline CDR1 and CDR2 sequences are SGHTA and FQGNSA.

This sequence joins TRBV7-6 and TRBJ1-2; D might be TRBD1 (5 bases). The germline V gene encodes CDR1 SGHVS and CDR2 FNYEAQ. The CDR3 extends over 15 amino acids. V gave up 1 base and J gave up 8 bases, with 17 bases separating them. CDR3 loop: CASSLGSDRVEGYTF. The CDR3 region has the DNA TGTGCCAGCAGCTTAGGGAGCGACAGAGTAGAGGGCTACACCTTC.

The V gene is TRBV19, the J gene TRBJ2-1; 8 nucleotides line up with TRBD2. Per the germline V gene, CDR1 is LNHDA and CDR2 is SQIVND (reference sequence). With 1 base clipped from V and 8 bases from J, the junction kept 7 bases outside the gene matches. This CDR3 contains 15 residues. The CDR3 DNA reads TGTGCCAGTAGTATAGTAGCGGGATCCGGAGATGAGCAGTTCTTC. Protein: CASSIVAGSGDEQFF.

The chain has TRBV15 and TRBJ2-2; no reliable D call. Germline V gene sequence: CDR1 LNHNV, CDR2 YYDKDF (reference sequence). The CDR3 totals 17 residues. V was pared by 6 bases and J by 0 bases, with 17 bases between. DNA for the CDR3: TGTGCCACCAGAAACCCCCAGGTCAGTCCGAACACCGGGGAGCTGTTTTTT. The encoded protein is CATRNPQVSPNTGELFF. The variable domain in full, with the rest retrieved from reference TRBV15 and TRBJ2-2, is DAMVIQNPRYQVTQFGKPVTLSCSQTLNHNVMYWYQQKSSQAPKLLFHYYDKDFNNEADTPDNFQSRRPNTSFCFLDIRSPGLGDTAMYLCATRNPQVSPNTGELFFGEGSRLTVL.

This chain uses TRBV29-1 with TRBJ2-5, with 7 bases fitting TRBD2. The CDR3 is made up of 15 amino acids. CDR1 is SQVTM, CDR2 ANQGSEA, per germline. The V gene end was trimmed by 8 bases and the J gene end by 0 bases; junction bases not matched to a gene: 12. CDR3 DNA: TGCAGCTCTATGGTAGGGGAGGGGTACCAAGAGACCCAGTACTTC. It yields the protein CSSMVGEGYQETQYF.

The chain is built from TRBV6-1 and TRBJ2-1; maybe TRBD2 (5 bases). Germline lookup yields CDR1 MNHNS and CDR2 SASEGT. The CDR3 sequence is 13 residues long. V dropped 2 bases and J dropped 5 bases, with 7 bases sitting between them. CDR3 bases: TGTGCCAGCAGTGAATGGCGGGACAATGAGCAGTTCTTC. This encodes CASSEWRDNEQFF.

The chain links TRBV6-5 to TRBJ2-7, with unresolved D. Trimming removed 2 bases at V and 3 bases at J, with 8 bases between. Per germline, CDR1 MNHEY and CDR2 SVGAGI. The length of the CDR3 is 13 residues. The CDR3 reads CASSYVADYEQYF. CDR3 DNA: TGTGCCAGCAGTTACGTCGCGGACTACGAGCAGTACTTC.

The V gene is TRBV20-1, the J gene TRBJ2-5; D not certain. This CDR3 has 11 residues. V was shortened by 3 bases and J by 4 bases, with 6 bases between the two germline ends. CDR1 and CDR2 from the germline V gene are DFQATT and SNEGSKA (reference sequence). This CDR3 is CSARQPETQYF. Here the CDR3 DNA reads TGCAGTGCTAGGCAGCCAGAGACCCAGTACTTC.